This is a list of T cell receptor beta chains from one sample in a study of control samples from healthy donors and cancer patients. Sequenced by immunoSEQ multiplex PCR; TCRdb stores in-frame clones only, minus some. The sample has 130,000 or so clones; approximately 90% are singletons. Sequenced sample: blood. The source of these receptors is a young man in good health. Both conserved end residues are part of each CDR3. Fields, in order: D gene, V gene, clone size, J gene, CDR3 DNA, CDR3 protein. The D gene is left open where the match is weak. Clone sizes are given selectively: once, few, many, or a class where the clone is expanded.

D gene: TRBD1
V gene: TRBV6-6
clone size: NA
J gene: TRBJ1-1
CDR3 DNA: TGTGCCAGCAGAGTCGACAGGGAACGAGAAGCTTTCTTT
CDR3 protein: CASRVDREREAFF

D gene: NA
V gene: TRBV5-1
clone size: NA
J gene: TRBJ1-1
CDR3 DNA: TGCGCCAGCAGCCCCCGTGCAGGGATGGACACTGAAGCTTTCTTT
CDR3 protein: CASSPRAGMDTEAFF

D gene: TRBD2
V gene: TRBV7-3
clone size: NA
J gene: TRBJ2-5
CDR3 DNA: TGTGCCAGCAGCTCCGGACTAGCGGGGTCCCCGGAGACCCAGTACTTC
CDR3 protein: CASSSGLAGSPETQYF

D gene: TRBD1
V gene: TRBV9
clone size: NA
J gene: TRBJ2-7
CDR3 DNA: TGTGCCAGCAGCCTACGACAGGGGGCACGAGAGCAGTACTTC
CDR3 protein: CASSLRQGAREQYF

D gene: NA
V gene: TRBV6-1
clone size: NA
J gene: TRBJ1-4
CDR3 DNA: TGTGCCAGCAGTGAAGCGTGGGCGGAGGCAACTAATGAAAAACTGTTTTTT
CDR3 protein: CASSEAWAEATNEKLFF

D gene: TRBD1
V gene: TRBV30
clone size: NA
J gene: TRBJ2-7
CDR3 DNA: TGTGCCTGGAGTCGTAAGGGACAGGGGTCCTACGAGCAGTACTTC
CDR3 protein: CAWSRKGQGSYEQYF

D gene: TRBD1
V gene: TRBV7-6
clone size: NA
J gene: TRBJ2-2
CDR3 DNA: TGTGCCAGCAGCCTAGGGACAGTGACCGGGGAGCTGTTTTTT
CDR3 protein: CASSLGTVTGELFF

D gene: NA
V gene: TRBV19
clone size: many
J gene: TRBJ2-3
CDR3 DNA: TGTGCCAGTAGTATAGGCGCGCGCACAGATACGCAGTATTTT
CDR3 protein: CASSIGARTDTQYF

D gene: NA
V gene: TRBV18
clone size: NA
J gene: TRBJ2-5
CDR3 DNA: TGTGCCAGCTCACCTGGCCAACAGAACAAACAGACCCAGTACTTC
CDR3 protein: CASSPGQQNKQTQYF

D gene: NA
V gene: TRBV24-1
clone size: NA
J gene: TRBJ2-1
CDR3 DNA: TGTGCCACCAGTGATTTTGGAAGGGGGAGGAACAATGAGCAGTTCTTC
CDR3 protein: CATSDFGRGRNNEQFF

D gene: NA
V gene: TRBV6-1
clone size: NA
J gene: TRBJ1-1
CDR3 DNA: TGTGCCAGCAGTGAAGAGTGGTCGGGATGGGGCGAAGCTTTCTTT
CDR3 protein: CASSEEWSGWGEAFF

D gene: NA
V gene: TRBV5-1
clone size: NA
J gene: TRBJ2-2
CDR3 DNA: TGCGCCAGCAGCTTGGGGAAAACCGGGGAGCTGTTTTTT
CDR3 protein: CASSLGKTGELFF

D gene: TRBD1
V gene: TRBV19
clone size: NA
J gene: TRBJ1-2
CDR3 DNA: TGTGCCAGTAAACTTGACAGGGGCTATGGCTACACCTTC
CDR3 protein: CASKLDRGYGYTF

D gene: NA
V gene: TRBV29-1
clone size: NA
J gene: TRBJ2-1
CDR3 DNA: TGCAGCGCCCTTTCTAGGGCAGACTACAATGAGCAGTTCTTC
CDR3 protein: CSALSRADYNEQFF

D gene: NA
V gene: TRBV25-1
clone size: NA
J gene: TRBJ1-2
CDR3 DNA: TGTGCCAGCCTAGGAGGGGAGGTCGGTGGCTACACCTTC
CDR3 protein: CASLGGEVGGYTF

D gene: NA
V gene: TRBV5-1
clone size: NA
J gene: TRBJ2-1
CDR3 DNA: TGCGCCAGCAGCTTGGGGGGCAGGGAGAATGAGCAGTTCTTC
CDR3 protein: CASSLGGRENEQFF

D gene: NA
V gene: TRBV1
clone size: NA
J gene: TRBJ2-1
CDR3 DNA: TGCACCAGCAGCCAAGATCTCCGCGGGGGGGACAATGAGCAGTTCTTC
CDR3 protein: CTSSQDLRGGDNEQFF

D gene: NA
V gene: TRBV7-9
clone size: NA
J gene: TRBJ1-4
CDR3 DNA: TGTGCCAGCAGCTTAGGGGAGGGTCGGGAAAAACTGTTTTTT
CDR3 protein: CASSLGEGREKLFF

D gene: NA
V gene: TRBV7-8
clone size: NA
J gene: TRBJ1-1
CDR3 DNA: TGTGCCAGCCTGAGGAAAGGGAGGAACACTGAAGCTTTCTTT
CDR3 protein: CASLRKGRNTEAFF

D gene: NA
V gene: TRBV5-6
clone size: NA
J gene: TRBJ2-7
CDR3 DNA: TGTGCCAGCAGCAAAAACTACGAGCAGTACTTC
CDR3 protein: CASSKNYEQYF

D gene: NA
V gene: TRBV6-5
clone size: medium-sized
J gene: TRBJ1-5
CDR3 DNA: TGTGCCAGCAGCCTGCTTATGGGACCGAATCAGCCCCAGCATTTT
CDR3 protein: CASSLLMGPNQPQHF

D gene: NA
V gene: TRBV6-5
clone size: once
J gene: TRBJ2-5
CDR3 DNA: TGTGCCAGCAGTTACTCGGTCACAGACCAAGAGACCCAGTACTTC
CDR3 protein: CASSYSVTDQETQYF

D gene: NA
V gene: TRBV6-5
clone size: NA
J gene: TRBJ1-3
CDR3 DNA: TGTGCCTCGTGGGGGACTGGAAACACCATATATTTT
CDR3 protein: CASWGTGNTIYF

D gene: NA
V gene: TRBV18
clone size: NA
J gene: TRBJ1-1
CDR3 DNA: TGTGCCAGCTCACCGGGGCCAAACACTGAAGCTTTCTTT
CDR3 protein: CASSPGPNTEAFF

D gene: NA
V gene: TRBV4-2
clone size: NA
J gene: TRBJ1-5
CDR3 DNA: TGTGCCAGCAGCCAAGATGGCCGGAATCAGCCCCAGCATTTT
CDR3 protein: CASSQDGRNQPQHF

D gene: TRBD1
V gene: TRBV2
clone size: few
J gene: TRBJ2-7
CDR3 DNA: TGTGCCAGCCTTCGGACAGGGCGGGAGCAGTACTTC
CDR3 protein: CASLRTGREQYF

D gene: NA
V gene: TRBV7-2
clone size: NA
J gene: TRBJ2-1
CDR3 DNA: TGTGCCAGCAGCTTTCGGACAGTCGGTGAGCAGTTCTTC
CDR3 protein: CASSFRTVGEQFF

D gene: NA
V gene: TRBV7-3
clone size: NA
J gene: TRBJ1-4
CDR3 DNA: TGTGCCAGCAGCTTATCGGGGATCTCGGGTGAAAAACTGTTTTTT
CDR3 protein: CASSLSGISGEKLFF

D gene: NA
V gene: TRBV30
clone size: NA
J gene: TRBJ1-1
CDR3 DNA: TGTGCCTGGAGTGTGGACTTGAACACTGAAGCTTTCTTT
CDR3 protein: CAWSVDLNTEAFF

D gene: NA
V gene: TRBV6-5
clone size: NA
J gene: TRBJ2-3
CDR3 DNA: TGTGCCAGCAGCTTTCGGACTTCCCGGGTTGGTACGCAGTATTTT
CDR3 protein: CASSFRTSRVGTQYF

D gene: NA
V gene: TRBV25-1
clone size: NA
J gene: TRBJ2-3
CDR3 DNA: TGTGCCAGCAGTGAACCGGGGGTTGGAGATACGCAGTATTTT
CDR3 protein: CASSEPGVGDTQYF

D gene: NA
V gene: TRBV6-5
clone size: NA
J gene: TRBJ1-1
CDR3 DNA: TGTGCCAGCAGTAGCCGGGTTCCCACTGAAGCTTTCTTT
CDR3 protein: CASSSRVPTEAFF